This T cell receptor beta chain originates from a study of T cells in Graves' hyperthyroidism and ophthalmopathy. General observations from the study: Among thyroid clonotypes expanded above 0.001, most also appeared in blood.

Amplification targeted TCR beta CDR3 regions from RNA transcripts. Initially, a first-round RT-PCR of the TCR CDR3 employed the HTBI primer set. TCRdb fed the multiplex PCR reads into MiXCR, producing one record per CDR3 protein. The sample lists under 400,000 distinct CDR3 sequences, roughly 13% occurring once. Trimming pared 3 bases from V and 1 base from J, leaving 10 bases between. The CDR3 covers 15 residues. The germline gives CDR1 GTSNPN, CDR2 SVGIG (reference sequence). This clonotype was found a few times. The antigen is unknown. The sequencing input was blood. This TCR was sampled from a woman aged 18-29 years with Graves' hyperthyroidism. The rearrangement links TRBV30 to TRBJ2-6; the D is unclear. CDR3 sequence reads: CAWRRTGSGANVLTF. CDR3 in DNA: TGTGCCTGGAGGAGGACGGGTTCTGGGGCCAACGTCCTGACTTTC.